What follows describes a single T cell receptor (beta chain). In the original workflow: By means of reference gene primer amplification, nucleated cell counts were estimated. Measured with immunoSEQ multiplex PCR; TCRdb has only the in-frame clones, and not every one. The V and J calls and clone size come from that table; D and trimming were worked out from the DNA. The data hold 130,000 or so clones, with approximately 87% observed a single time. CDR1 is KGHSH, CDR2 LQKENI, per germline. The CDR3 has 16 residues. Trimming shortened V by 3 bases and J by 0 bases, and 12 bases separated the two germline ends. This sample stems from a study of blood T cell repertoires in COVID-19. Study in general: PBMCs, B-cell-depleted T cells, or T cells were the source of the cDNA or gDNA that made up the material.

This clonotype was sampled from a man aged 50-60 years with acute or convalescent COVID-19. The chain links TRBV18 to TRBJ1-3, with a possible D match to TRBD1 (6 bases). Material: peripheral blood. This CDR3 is CASSPPGGASGNTIYF. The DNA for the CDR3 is TGTGCCAGCTCACCCCCGGGGGGCGCCTCTGGAAACACCATATATTTT.